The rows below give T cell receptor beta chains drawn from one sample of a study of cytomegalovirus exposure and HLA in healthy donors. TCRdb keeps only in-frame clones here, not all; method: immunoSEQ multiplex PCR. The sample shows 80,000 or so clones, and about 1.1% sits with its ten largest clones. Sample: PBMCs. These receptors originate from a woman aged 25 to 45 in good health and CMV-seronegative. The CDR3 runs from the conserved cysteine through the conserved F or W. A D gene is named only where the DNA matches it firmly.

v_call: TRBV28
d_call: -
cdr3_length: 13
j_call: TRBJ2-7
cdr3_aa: CASSPPAGLEQYF
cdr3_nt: TGTGCCAGCAGTCCCCCTGCGGGGCTCGAGCAGTACTTC

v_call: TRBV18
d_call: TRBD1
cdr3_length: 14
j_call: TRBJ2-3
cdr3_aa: CASSPNRGQDTQYF
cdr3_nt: TGTGCCAGCTCCCCTAACAGGGGGCAAGATACGCAGTATTTT

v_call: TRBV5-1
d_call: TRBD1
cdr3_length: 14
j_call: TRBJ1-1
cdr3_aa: CASSSGTAGTEAFF
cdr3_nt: TGCGCCAGCAGCTCCGGGACAGCGGGTACTGAAGCTTTCTTT

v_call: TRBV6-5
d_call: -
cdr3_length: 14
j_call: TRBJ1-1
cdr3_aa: CASSYSGGFTEAFF
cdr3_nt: TGTGCCAGCAGTTACTCGGGAGGGTTCACTGAAGCTTTCTTT

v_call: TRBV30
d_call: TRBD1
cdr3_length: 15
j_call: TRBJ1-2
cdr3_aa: CAWSETGSELYGYTF
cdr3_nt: TGTGCCTGGAGTGAGACAGGGAGCGAGCTCTATGGCTACACCTTC

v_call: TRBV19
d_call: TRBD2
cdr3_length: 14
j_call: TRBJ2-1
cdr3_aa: CASSLAGEGDEQFF
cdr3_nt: TGTGCCAGTAGCTTAGCGGGAGAGGGCGATGAGCAGTTCTTC

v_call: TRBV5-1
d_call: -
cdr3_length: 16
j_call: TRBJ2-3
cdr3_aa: CASRLGQAQRGDTQYF
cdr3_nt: TGCGCCAGCAGACTCGGCCAAGCCCAGAGAGGGGATACGCAGTATTTT

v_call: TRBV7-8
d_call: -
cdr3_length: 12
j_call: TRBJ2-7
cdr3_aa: CASSGSPREQYF
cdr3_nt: TGTGCCAGCAGCGGTTCCCCGAGGGAGCAGTACTTC

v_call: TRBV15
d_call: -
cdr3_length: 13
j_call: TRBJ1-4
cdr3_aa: CATRAPFGEKLFF
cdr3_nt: TGTGCCACCAGGGCCCCTTTTGGTGAAAAACTGTTTTTT

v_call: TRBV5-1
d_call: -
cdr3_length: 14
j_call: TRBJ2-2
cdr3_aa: CASSLVTEIGELFF
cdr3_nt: TGCGCCAGCAGCTTGGTAACAGAGATCGGGGAGCTGTTTTTT

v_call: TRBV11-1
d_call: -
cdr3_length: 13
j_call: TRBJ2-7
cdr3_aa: CASSLDSVYEQYF
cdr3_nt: TGTGCCAGCAGCTTAGATTCGGTTTACGAGCAGTACTTC

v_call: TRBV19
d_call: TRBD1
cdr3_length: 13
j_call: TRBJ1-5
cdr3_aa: CASSEGAGQPQHF
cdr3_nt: TGTGCCAGTAGTGAGGGGGCCGGTCAGCCCCAGCATTTT

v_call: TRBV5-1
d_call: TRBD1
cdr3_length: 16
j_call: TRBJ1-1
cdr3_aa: CASSSQGGQKNTEAFF
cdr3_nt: TGCGCCAGCAGCTCCCAGGGGGGACAGAAGAACACTGAAGCTTTCTTT

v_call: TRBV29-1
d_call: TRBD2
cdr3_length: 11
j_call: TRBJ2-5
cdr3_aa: CSVATGRRGDF
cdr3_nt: TGCAGCGTTGCAACGGGACGACGGGGGGACTTC

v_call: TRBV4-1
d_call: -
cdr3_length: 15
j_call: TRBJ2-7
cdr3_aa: CASSQGSGSSYEQYF
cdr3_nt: TGCGCCAGCAGCCAAGGAAGCGGTAGCTCCTACGAGCAGTACTTC

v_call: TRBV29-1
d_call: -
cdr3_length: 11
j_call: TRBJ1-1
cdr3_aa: CSVDAGFEAFF
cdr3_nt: TGCAGCGTTGACGCAGGATTTGAAGCTTTCTTT

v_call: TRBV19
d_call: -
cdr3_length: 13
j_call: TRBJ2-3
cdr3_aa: CASSIGLKDTQYF
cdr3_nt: TGTGCCAGTAGTATCGGACTCAAAGATACGCAGTATTTT